This passage covers 21 T cell receptor beta chains from one sample sequenced in a study of blood T cell repertoires in COVID-19. The method was immunoSEQ multiplex PCR; TCRdb's version includes in-frame clones alone and lacks a portion of them. The sample carries 71,000 or so clones, roughly 90% recorded once. Material for sequencing was peripheral blood. These receptors came from a man of 80 years or more in a cohort sampled during active COVID-19.

The chain employs TRBV6-5 and TRBJ2-4; D gene ambiguous. CDR1 and CDR2 from the germline V gene are MNHEY and SVGAGI. The CDR3 length is 13 residues. V was cut by 8 bases and J by 1 base, with 9 bases left in between. CDR3 sequence: CASLARAKNIQYF. In DNA form, the CDR3 reads TGTGCCAGCTTAGCTCGGGCCAAAAACATTCAGTACTTC.

The chain has TRBV14 and TRBJ1-1; no definite D call. The CDR3 length is 13 residues. CDR1 and CDR2 (germline): SGHDN, FVKESK. The germline V and J ends were trimmed by 4 bases and 3 bases, with 9 bases remaining between them. CDR3 nucleotides: TGTGCCAGCAGCCTTGAAACGGACACTGAAGCTTTCTTT. Protein product: CASSLETDTEAFF.

The V gene is TRBV19, the J gene TRBJ2-2; TRBD1 might be the D (5 bases). This CDR3 comprises 16 residues. Germline V CDR1 and CDR2: LNHDA, SQIVND (reference sequence). Trimming shortened V by 5 bases and J by 0 bases, and 13 bases separated the two germline ends. This CDR3 is CASSVQGPSNTGELFF. CDR3 nucleotides: TGTGCCAGTAGTGTTCAGGGCCCCTCGAACACCGGGGAGCTGTTTTTT.

The table lists this clone with a few counts. The V call is TRBV5-4, the J call TRBJ2-3, with D possibly being TRBD2 (5 bases). From germline, CDR1 is SGHNT and CDR2 YYREEE (reference sequence). V was trimmed by 4 bases and J by 0 bases, leaving 12 bases between them. The CDR3 length is 15 residues. CDR3 loop: CASSKLVTSTDTQYF. In DNA form, the CDR3 reads TGTGCCAGCAGCAAACTAGTGACTAGCACAGATACGCAGTATTTT. The whole variable domain, filled in from reference TRBV5-4 and TRBJ2-3, reads ETGVTQSPTHLIKTRGQQVTLRCSSQSGHNTVSWYQQALGQGPQFIFQYYREEENGRGNFPPRFSGLQFPNYSSELNVNALELDDSALYLCASSKLVTSTDTQYFGPGTRLTVL.

The chain links TRBV6-1 to TRBJ1-3, with 7 bases aligning to TRBD1. The germline V gene encodes CDR1 MNHNS and CDR2 SASEGT. There are 16 residues in the CDR3. Germline trimming cut 1 base from V and 6 bases from J; bases unmatched to any gene: 9. CDR3 sequence (DNA): TGTGCCAGCAGTGAAGGTCCAGACAGGGAAAAAAACACCATATATTTT. Its translation: CASSEGPDREKNTIYF.

The rearrangement uses TRBV5-1 and TRBJ2-3; the D gene is possibly TRBD1 (5 bases). The CDR3 runs 14 residues. V was cut by 0 bases and J by 2 bases, with 7 bases left in between. Germline V CDR1 and CDR2: SGHRS, YFSETQ. Here the CDR3 reads CASSLGGDTDTQYF. The CDR3 DNA reads TGCGCCAGCAGCTTGGGGGGCGACACAGATACGCAGTATTTT.

The chain couples TRBV5-5 to TRBJ2-2, with D possibly being TRBD2 (6 bases). V was pared by 2 bases and J by 7 bases, with 12 bases between. The CDR3 contains 14 residues. Per the germline V gene, CDR1 is SGHKS and CDR2 is YYEKEE (reference sequence). The CDR3 spells CASSLEGRIGELFF. CDR3 bases: TGTGCCAGCAGCTTAGAGGGGAGGATCGGGGAGCTGTTTTTT.

The chain carries TRBV5-1 and TRBJ2-5; 9 nucleotides agree with TRBD1. V gave up 4 bases and J gave up 6 bases; unmatched junction bases: 10. The CDR3 has 15 residues. Germline V gene sequence: CDR1 SGHRS, CDR2 YFSETQ. CDR3 sequence (DNA): TGCGCCAGCAGCCCTACCGGGACAGGGAAGAAGACCCAGTACTTC. Encoded protein: CASSPTGTGKKTQYF.

In its sample, this clone was seen once. The J gene is TRBJ2-7, the V gene TRBV5-6, with 7 bases aligning to TRBD1. This CDR3 is built from 14 residues. Germline assignment: CDR1 SGHDT and CDR2 YYEEEE. Trimming cost V 6 bases and J 3 bases; bases outside gene matches: 9. For the CDR3, the DNA is TGTGCCAGCACCCTAGGGGGCGATGTCTACGAGCAGTACGTC. Translation: CASTLGGDVYEQYV.

In its sample, this clone was seen once. The chain has TRBV4-1 and TRBJ2-2, with TRBD2 matching 13 bases. V lost 3 bases and J lost 7; bases outside the gene matches: 2. The CDR3 extends over 15 amino acids. Germline V gene lookup returns CDR1 MGHRA and CDR2 YSYEKL. CDR3 sequence reads: CASSHTSGGVGELFF. The CDR3 nucleotides are TGCGCCAGCAGCCATACTAGCGGGGGGGTCGGGGAGCTGTTTTTT.

This clone was seen only once. The chain has TRBV7-9 and TRBJ2-3, with D unresolved. V lost 4 bases and J lost 3, with 11 bases in between. The CDR3 totals 14 residues. Germline V gene lookup returns CDR1 SEHNR and CDR2 FQNEAQ (reference sequence). The CDR3 DNA sequence: TGTGCCAGCAGCTCCTACAGTCAGACAGATACGCAGTATTTT. Translating gives CASSSYSQTDTQYF.

The chain couples TRBV18 to TRBJ2-5; no reliable D call. The CDR3 has 12 amino acids. Looked up from germline, CDR1 is KGHSH and CDR2 is LQKENI. The V and J ends lost 6 bases and 5 bases respectively, with 10 bases between them. CDR3 region: CASSSTRETQYF. The CDR3 DNA reads as TGTGCCAGCTCGTCCACGAGGGAGACCCAGTACTTC.

The chain joins TRBV7-2 to TRBJ2-1, with 10 bases matching TRBD1. Germline V gene sequence: CDR1 SGHTA, CDR2 FQGNSA. Germline trimming cut 2 bases from V and 7 bases from J; bases unmatched to any gene: 5. The CDR3 extends over 15 amino acids. CDR3 bases: TGTGCCAGCAGCTTAACATCGGGACAGGGGAATGAGCAGTTCTTC. It specifies CASSLTSGQGNEQFF. Drawing the rest from reference TRBV7-2 and TRBJ2-1, the complete variable domain is GAGVSQSPSNKVTEKGKDVELRCDPISGHTALYWYRQSLGQGLEFLIYFQGNSAPDKSGLPSDRFSAERTGGSVSTLTIQRTQQEDSAVYLCASSLTSGQGNEQFFGPGTRLTVL.

The J gene is TRBJ2-7, the V gene TRBV7-8; the match to TRBD2 covers 9 bases. The CDR3 totals 16 residues. Germline V lookup: CDR1 SGHVS, CDR2 FQNEAQ. The junction had 6 bases not matched to a gene; V was cut back by 1 base and J by 2 bases. In DNA, the CDR3 is TGTGCCAGCAGCTTAGAGGGGGCTAGCGGGGCCTACGAGCAGTACGTC. Translated: CASSLEGASGAYEQYV.

Only a few counts were recorded for this clone. J is TRBJ1-4 and V is TRBV6-5, with 7 bases fitting TRBD1. This CDR3 region has 14 residues. After removal of 7 bases from V and 2 bases from J, the junction contained 4 bases not matched to a gene. Germline V gives CDR1 MNHEY, CDR2 SVGAGI. DNA for the CDR3: TGTGCCAGCAAACGGACAGGTACTAATGAAAAACTGTTTTTT. Translated, it gives CASKRTGTNEKLFF.

This clone was recorded only once. The chain recombines TRBV7-9 with TRBJ2-1, with D hard to call. V gave up 6 bases and J gave up 8 bases, with 11 bases separating them. The CDR3 contains 12 residues. CDR1 and CDR2 from the germline V gene are SEHNR and FQNEAQ (reference sequence). The CDR3 bases are TGTGCCAGCAGGATGTTCGAGGATGAGCAGTTCTTC. Its protein is CASRMFEDEQFF.

This clone was seen only a few times. The V call is TRBV19, the J call TRBJ1-5; D gene unclear. The length of the CDR3 is 13 residues. Germline V gene sequence: CDR1 LNHDA, CDR2 SQIVND (reference sequence). V was clipped by 3 bases and J by 8 bases, with 11 bases between them. In DNA, the CDR3 is TGTGCCAGTAGTATGAGGCCCACCGAGCCCCAGCATTTT. Amino acids: CASSMRPTEPQHF.

The chain carries TRBV3-1 (or the pseudogene TRBV3-2) and TRBJ1-1; D is possibly TRBD1 (6 bases). The germline V and J ends were trimmed by 1 base and 0 bases, with 9 bases remaining between them. Germline V gives CDR1 LGHDT, CDR2 YNNKEL (reference sequence). The CDR3 extends over 15 amino acids. The CDR3 region is CASSQGQVMNTEAFF. The DNA of the CDR3 is TGTGCCAGCAGCCAAGGACAGGTTATGAACACTGAAGCTTTCTTT.

This sequence joins TRBV7-2 and TRBJ1-6; TRBD1 matches 7 bases. The germline gives CDR1 SGHTA, CDR2 FQGNSA. The length of the CDR3 is 13 residues. V was clipped by 5 bases and J by 8 bases; unmatched bases: 3. The CDR3 DNA reads as TGTGCCAGCAGCGCCACAGGGGATTCACCCCTCCACTTT. Its translation is CASSATGDSPLHF.

This chain joins TRBV6-5 and TRBJ1-2, with D tentatively TRBD1 (5 bases). The germline V gene encodes CDR1 MNHEY and CDR2 SVGAGI. This CDR3 is built from 11 residues. Trimming removed 8 bases at V and 8 bases at J, with 12 bases between. The CDR3 protein is CASGGTRGYTF. The DNA of the CDR3 is TGTGCCAGCGGCGGGACTAGAGGCTACACCTTC.

J is TRBJ1-6 and V is TRBV5-6, with D possibly TRBD1 on 5 matching bases. The CDR3 sequence is 13 residues long. V lost 4 bases and J lost 9, with 11 bases in between. Germline CDR1 is SGHDT and CDR2 is YYEEEE. The CDR3 is CASSGGVTSPLHF. The CDR3 DNA reads TGTGCCAGCAGCGGGGGGGTAACTTCACCCCTCCACTTT.